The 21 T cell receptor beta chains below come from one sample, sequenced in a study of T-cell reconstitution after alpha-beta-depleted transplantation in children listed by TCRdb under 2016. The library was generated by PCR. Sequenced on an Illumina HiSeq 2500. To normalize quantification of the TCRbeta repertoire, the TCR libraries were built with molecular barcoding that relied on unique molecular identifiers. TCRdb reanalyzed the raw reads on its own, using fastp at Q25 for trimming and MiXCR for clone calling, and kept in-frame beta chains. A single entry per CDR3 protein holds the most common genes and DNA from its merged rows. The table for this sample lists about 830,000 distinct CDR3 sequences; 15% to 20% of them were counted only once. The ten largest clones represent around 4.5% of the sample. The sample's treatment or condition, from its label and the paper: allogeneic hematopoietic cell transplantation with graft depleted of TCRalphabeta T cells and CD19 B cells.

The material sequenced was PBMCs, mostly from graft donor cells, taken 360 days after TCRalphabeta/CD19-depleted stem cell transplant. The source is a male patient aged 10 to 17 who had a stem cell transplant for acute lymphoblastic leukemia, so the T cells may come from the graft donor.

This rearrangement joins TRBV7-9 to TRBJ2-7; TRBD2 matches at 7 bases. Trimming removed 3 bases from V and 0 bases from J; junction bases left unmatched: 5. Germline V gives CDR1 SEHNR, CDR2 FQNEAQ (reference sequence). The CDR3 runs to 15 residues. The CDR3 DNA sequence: TGTGCCAGCAGCTTGAGCGGGATCCGCTCCTACGAGCAGTACTTC. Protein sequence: CASSLSGIRSYEQYF.

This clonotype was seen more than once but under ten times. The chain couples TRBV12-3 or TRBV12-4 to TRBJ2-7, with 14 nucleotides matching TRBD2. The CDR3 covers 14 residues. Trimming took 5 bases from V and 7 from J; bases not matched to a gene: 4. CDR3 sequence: CASSARLAGGEQYF. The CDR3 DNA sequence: TGTGCCAGCAGTGCTCGACTAGCGGGAGGGGAGCAGTACTTC.

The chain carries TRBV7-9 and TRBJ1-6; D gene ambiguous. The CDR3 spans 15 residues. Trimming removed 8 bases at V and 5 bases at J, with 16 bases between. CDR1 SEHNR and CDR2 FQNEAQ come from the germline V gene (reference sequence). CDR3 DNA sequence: TGTGCCAGCCGGATAGACCCCCTTAATAATTCACCCCTCCACTTT. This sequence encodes CASRIDPLNNSPLHF.

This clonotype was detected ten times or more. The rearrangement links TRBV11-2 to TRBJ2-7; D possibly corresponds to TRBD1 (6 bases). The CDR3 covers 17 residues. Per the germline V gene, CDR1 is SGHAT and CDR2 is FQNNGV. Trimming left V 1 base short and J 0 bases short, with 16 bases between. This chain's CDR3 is CASSLVGGTGSSYEQYF. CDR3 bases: TGTGCCAGCAGCTTAGTAGGGGGAACAGGGAGCTCCTACGAGCAGTACTTC.

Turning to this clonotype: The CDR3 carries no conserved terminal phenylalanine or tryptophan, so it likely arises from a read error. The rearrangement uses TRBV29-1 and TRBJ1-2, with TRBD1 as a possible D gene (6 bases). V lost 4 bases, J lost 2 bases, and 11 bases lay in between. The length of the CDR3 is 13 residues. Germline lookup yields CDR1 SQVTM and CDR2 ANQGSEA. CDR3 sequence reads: CSVVGGGNYGYTS. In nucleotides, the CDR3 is TGCAGCGTTGTCGGGGGGGGCAACTATGGCTACACCTCC.

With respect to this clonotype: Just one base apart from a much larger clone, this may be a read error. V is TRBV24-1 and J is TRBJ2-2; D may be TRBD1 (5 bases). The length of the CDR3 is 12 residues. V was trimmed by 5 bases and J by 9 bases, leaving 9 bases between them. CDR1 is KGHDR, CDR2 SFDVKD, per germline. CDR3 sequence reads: CATSAGARELFF. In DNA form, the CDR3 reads TGTGCCACCAGTGCTGGGGCCAGGGAGCTGTTTTTT.

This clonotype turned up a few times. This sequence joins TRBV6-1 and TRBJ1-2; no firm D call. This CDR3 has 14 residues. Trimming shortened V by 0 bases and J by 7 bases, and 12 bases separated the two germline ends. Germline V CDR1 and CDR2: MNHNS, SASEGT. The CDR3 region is CASSEAPRFGGYTF. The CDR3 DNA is TGTGCCAGCAGTGAAGCTCCTAGGTTTGGTGGCTACACCTTC.

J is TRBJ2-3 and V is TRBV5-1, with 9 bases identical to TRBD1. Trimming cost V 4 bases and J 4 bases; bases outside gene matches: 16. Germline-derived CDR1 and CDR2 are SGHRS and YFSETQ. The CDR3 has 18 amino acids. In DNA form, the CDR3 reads TGCGCCAGCAGCGTGAGGGACCGGGACAGGGCCCCTGCAGATACGCAGTATTTT. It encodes CASSVRDRDRAPADTQYF.

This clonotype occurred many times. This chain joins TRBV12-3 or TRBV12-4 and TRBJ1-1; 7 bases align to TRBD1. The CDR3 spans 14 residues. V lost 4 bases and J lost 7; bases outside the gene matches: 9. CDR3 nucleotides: TGTGCCAGCAGTTCCCCACAGGGGAGAATTGAAGCTTTCTTT. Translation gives CASSSPQGRIEAFF.

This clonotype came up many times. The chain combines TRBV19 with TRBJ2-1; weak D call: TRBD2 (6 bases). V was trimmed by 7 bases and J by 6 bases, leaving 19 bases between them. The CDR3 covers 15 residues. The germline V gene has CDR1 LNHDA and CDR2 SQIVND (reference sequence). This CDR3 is CASTIRDRGINEQFF. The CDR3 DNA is TGTGCCAGTACAATCCGAGACCGGGGGATCAATGAGCAGTTCTTC.

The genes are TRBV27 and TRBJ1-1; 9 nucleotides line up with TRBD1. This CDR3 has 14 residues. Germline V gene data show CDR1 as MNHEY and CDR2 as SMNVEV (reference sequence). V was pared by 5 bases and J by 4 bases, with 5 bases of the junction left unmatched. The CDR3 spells CASSPRDRATEAFF. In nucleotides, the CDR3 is TGTGCCAGCAGTCCCCGGGACAGGGCCACTGAAGCTTTCTTT.

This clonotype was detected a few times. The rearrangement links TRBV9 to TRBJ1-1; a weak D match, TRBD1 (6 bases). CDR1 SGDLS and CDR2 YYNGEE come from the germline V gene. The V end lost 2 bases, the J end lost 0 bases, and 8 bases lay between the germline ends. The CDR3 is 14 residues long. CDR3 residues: CASSVGHLNTEAFF. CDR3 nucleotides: TGTGCCAGCAGCGTGGGACACTTGAACACTGAAGCTTTCTTT.

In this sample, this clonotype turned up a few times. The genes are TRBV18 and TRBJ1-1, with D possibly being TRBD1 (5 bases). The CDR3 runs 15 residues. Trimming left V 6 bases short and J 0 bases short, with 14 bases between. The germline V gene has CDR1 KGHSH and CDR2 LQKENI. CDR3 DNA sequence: TGTGCCAGCTCTCCCACCAGGGAGGTGAACACTGAAGCTTTCTTT. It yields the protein CASSPTREVNTEAFF.

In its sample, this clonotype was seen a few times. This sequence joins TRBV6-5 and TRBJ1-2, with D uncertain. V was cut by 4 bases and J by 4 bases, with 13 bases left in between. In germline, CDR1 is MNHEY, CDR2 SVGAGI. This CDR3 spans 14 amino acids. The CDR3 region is CASSSNGDLYGYTF. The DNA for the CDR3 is TGTGCCAGCAGTTCCAACGGGGATCTCTATGGCTACACCTTC.

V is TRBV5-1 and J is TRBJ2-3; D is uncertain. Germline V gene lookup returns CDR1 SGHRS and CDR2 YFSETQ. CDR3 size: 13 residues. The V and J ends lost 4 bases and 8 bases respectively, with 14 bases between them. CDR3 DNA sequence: TGCGCCAGCAGCCCCGACCCCTCCGGTACGCAGTATTTT. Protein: CASSPDPSGTQYF.

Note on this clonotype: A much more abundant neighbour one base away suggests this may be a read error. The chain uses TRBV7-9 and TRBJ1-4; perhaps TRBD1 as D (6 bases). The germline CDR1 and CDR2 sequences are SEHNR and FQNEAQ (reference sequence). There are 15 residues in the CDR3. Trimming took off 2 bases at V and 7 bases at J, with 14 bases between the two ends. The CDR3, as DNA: TGTGCCAGCAGCTTACAGGGGATCGTGGGTGAAAAACTGTTTTTT. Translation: CASSLQGIVGEKLFF.

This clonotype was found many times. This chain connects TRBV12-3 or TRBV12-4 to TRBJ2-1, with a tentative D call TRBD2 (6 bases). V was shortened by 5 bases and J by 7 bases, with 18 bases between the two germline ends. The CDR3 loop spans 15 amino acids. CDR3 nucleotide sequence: TGTGCCAGCAGTCCCTGGGGCGGGAAAGTGAATGAGCAGTTCTTC. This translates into CASSPWGGKVNEQFF.

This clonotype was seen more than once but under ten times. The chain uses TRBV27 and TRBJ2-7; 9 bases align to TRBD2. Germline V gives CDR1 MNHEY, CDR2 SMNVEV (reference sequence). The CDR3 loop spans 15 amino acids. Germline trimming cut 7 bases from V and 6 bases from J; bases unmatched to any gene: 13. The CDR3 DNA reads TGTGCCAGCACCCAACTAGCGGGTTCCACGGGCGAGCAGTACTTC. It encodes CASTQLAGSTGEQYF.

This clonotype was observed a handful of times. The CDR3 reads CASSRLGGDTQYF. CDR3 nucleotides: TGCGCCAGCAGCCGCCTCGGGGGAGATACGCAGTATTTT. V is TRBV5-1 and J is TRBJ2-3, with a possible D match to TRBD2 (6 bases). The CDR3 loop spans 13 amino acids. Germline lookup yields CDR1 SGHRS and CDR2 YFSETQ. V was cut by 4 bases and J by 5 bases, with 11 bases left in between.

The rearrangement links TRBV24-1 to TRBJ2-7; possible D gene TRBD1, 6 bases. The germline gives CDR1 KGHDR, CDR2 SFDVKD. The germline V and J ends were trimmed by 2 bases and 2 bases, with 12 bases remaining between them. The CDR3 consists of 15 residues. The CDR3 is CATSDYGRTAYEQYF. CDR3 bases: TGTGCCACCAGTGATTACGGACGGACAGCCTACGAGCAGTACTTC.

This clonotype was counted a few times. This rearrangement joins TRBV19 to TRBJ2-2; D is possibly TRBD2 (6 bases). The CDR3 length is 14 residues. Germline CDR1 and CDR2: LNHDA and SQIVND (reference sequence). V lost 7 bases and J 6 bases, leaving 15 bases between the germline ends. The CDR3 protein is CASTGYGSPGELFF. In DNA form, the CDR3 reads TGTGCCAGTACCGGGTACGGGAGTCCCGGGGAGCTGTTTTTT.